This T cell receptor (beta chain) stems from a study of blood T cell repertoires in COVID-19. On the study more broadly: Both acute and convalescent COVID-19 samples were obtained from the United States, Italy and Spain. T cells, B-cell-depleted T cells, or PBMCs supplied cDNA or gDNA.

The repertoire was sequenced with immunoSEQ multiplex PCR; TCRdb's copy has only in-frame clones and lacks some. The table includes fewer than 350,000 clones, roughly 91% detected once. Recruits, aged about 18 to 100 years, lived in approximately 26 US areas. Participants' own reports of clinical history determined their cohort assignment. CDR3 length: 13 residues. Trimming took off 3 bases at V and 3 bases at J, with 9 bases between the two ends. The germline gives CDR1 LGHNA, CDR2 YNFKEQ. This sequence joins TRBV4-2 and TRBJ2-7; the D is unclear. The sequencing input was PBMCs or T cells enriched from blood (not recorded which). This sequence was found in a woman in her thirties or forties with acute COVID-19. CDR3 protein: CASSHDPGYEQYF. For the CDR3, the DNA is TGTGCCAGCAGCCATGACCCGGGCTACGAGCAGTACTTC.